The TCR beta chain described here comes from a study of low-dose radiotherapy and immunotherapy resistance in tumors. This clonotype was seen repeatedly, ten times or more. J lost 11 bases, V lost 2 bases, and 8 bases had no gene match. Germline V gives CDR1 ENHRY, CDR2 SYGVKD. This CDR3 region has 15 residues. The time point denotes: after trial treatment. Treatment defined: LDRT plus nivolumab, ipilimumab, low-dose cyclophosphamide and aspirin (RACIN trial). Primers used for first-strand cDNA, a TRAV- and TRBV-specific set, covered both alpha and beta chains. Using a constant-region primer together with a V-primer adapter, TCRs were subjected to around 22 PCR cycles of amplification. TCRdb reprocessed the reads with MiXCR, giving one entry per CDR3 protein. The table shows 65,000 to 85,000 distinct CDR3 sequences, with about a sixth occurring only once.

The TCR was taken from a male donor with prostate cancer. The rearrangement uses TRBV10-3 and TRBJ1-4; TRBD1 agrees at 10 bases. The sequenced sample was PBMCs, obtained after low-dose radiotherapy plus immunotherapy. Here the CDR3 reads CAISEGTGAHGKLFF. Written as DNA, the CDR3 is TGTGCCATCAGTGAGGGGACAGGGGCACATGGGAAACTGTTTTTT.